The present T cell receptor beta chain was sequenced within a study of blood T cells in healthy people across ages. The germline V and J ends were trimmed by 4 bases and 2 bases, with 14 bases remaining between them. The germline V gene encodes CDR1 MDHEN and CDR2 SYDVKM. This CDR3 region has 15 residues. Then a second PCR, running roughly 7 to 12 cycles, was carried out with a sample-barcoded 5' primer and a J-beta primer mix. TCRdb fed the 5' RACE reads into MiXCR, producing one record per CDR3 protein. The table shows approximately 850,000 distinct CDR3 sequences, with about three fifths occurring only once.

V is TRBV28 and J is TRBJ2-5; D is possibly TRBD1 (6 bases). The sample was blood. This TCR derives from a man aged 30-40 years in good health. The CDR3 DNA is TGTGCCAGCAGTTCCACAGGGAAAGGACAAGAGACCCAGTACTTC. Amino acids: CASSSTGKGQETQYF.